One sample yielded the 31 T cell receptor beta chains listed below, sequenced in a study of T cell responses to AZD1222 COVID-19 vaccine. TCRdb's copy holds only in-frame clones and misses some; the assay was immunoSEQ multiplex PCR. The table records 95,000 to 100,000 clones, 90% of them present only once. The starting material was peripheral blood, obtained on day 0 of AZD1222 vaccination. The receptors come from an adult in good health.

The chain is built from TRBV9 and TRBJ1-2; 7 bases agree with TRBD1. With V trimmed by 3 bases and J by 7 bases, 0 bases remained unmatched. The germline V gene encodes CDR1 SGDLS and CDR2 YYNGEE. This CDR3 has 11 residues. CDR3 sequence: CASSGDSGYTF. CDR3 nucleotides: TGTGCCAGCAGCGGGGACAGTGGCTACACCTTC.

The V call is TRBV28, the J call TRBJ1-1; no definite D call. The V and J ends lost 3 bases and 1 base respectively, with 6 bases between them. The V gene's germline CDR1 is MDHEN and CDR2 SYDVKM. This CDR3 has 13 amino acids. The CDR3 nucleotides are TGTGCCAGCAGTTTGGAAGCGAACACTGAAGCTTTCTTT. It codes for CASSLEANTEAFF.

The CDR3: CAIGEKGTTWEKLFF. CDR3 nucleotide sequence: TGTGCCATCGGGGAAAAAGGAACCACGTGGGAAAAACTGTTTTTT. The chain uses TRBV28 and TRBJ1-4; D remains ambiguous. The CDR3 spans 15 residues. The V end lost 10 bases, the J end lost 8 bases, and 23 bases lay between the germline ends. CDR1 and CDR2 (germline): MDHEN, SYDVKM.

The gene calls are TRBV5-5 and TRBJ2-1, with a possible D match to TRBD2 (7 bases). From germline, CDR1 is SGHKS and CDR2 YYEKEE (reference sequence). This CDR3 spans 13 amino acids. The ends were cut back, 5 bases at V and 9 bases at J, with 15 bases in the middle. CDR3 in DNA: TGTGCCAGCAGGAATGAGGGGGGGCGTGAGCAGTTCTTC. Protein sequence: CASRNEGGREQFF.

The chain combines TRBV9 with TRBJ1-2; unclear D gene. The V end was cut by 0 bases, the J end by 6 bases, with 12 bases between. The CDR3 consists of 14 residues. Germline CDR1 reads SGDLS; CDR2 reads YYNGEE. The chain's CDR3 is CASSVGKGYNGYTF. CDR3 bases: TGTGCCAGCAGCGTAGGTAAAGGATACAATGGCTACACCTTC. Full variable domain (remainder filled in from reference TRBV9 and TRBJ1-2): DSGVTQTPKHLITATGQRVTLRCSPRSGDLSVYWYQQSLDQGLQFLIQYYNGEERAKGNILERFSAQQFPDLHSELNLSSLELGDSALYFCASSVGKGYNGYTFGSGTRLTVV.

The V gene is TRBV11-1, the J gene TRBJ2-2; D is uncertain. The ends were cut back, 6 bases at V and 3 bases at J, with 8 bases in the middle. This CDR3 contains 13 residues. CDR1 SGHAT and CDR2 FQDESV come from the germline V gene (reference sequence). The CDR3 nucleotides are TGTGCCAGCAGTTCGTCAGACACCGGGGAGCTGTTTTTT. Amino acids: CASSSSDTGELFF.

J is TRBJ2-7 and V is TRBV27, with D perhaps matching TRBD1 (5 bases). Germline loops: CDR1 MNHEY, CDR2 SMNVEV (reference sequence). This CDR3 is 14 amino acids long. V was pared by 7 bases and J by 0 bases, with 13 bases between. CDR3 sequence: CASNLKGPSYEQYF. The CDR3 DNA reads TGTGCCAGCAACCTCAAGGGGCCCTCCTACGAGCAGTACTTC.

The rearrangement joins TRBV7-6 to TRBJ1-5; D is unresolved. The V gene lost 2 bases and the J gene lost 4 bases, with 6 bases spanning the gap. The CDR3 covers 13 residues. Germline V lookup: CDR1 SGHVS, CDR2 FNYEAQ. CDR3 residues: CASSLSGNQPQHF. CDR3 coding DNA: TGTGCCAGCAGCTTATCGGGTAATCAGCCCCAGCATTTT.

V and J are TRBV5-1 and TRBJ2-7; 7 bases align to TRBD2. Germline trimming cut 4 bases from V and 0 bases from J; bases unmatched to any gene: 10. Germline CDR1 reads SGHRS; CDR2 reads YFSETQ. This CDR3 has 16 residues. The CDR3 coding sequence is TGCGCCAGCAGCCTCGAAAGCGGGGCCAGCTCCTACGAGCAGTACTTC. Translation gives CASSLESGASSYEQYF.

This chain uses TRBV24-1 with TRBJ1-5; 7 nucleotides agree with TRBD1. The germline V gene encodes CDR1 KGHDR and CDR2 SFDVKD. V shed 2 bases and J 6 bases; nucleotides not matched to a gene: 6. This CDR3 comprises 15 residues. The CDR3 bases are TGTGCCACCAGTGATTCCGACAGGGATACTCAGCCCCAGCATTTT. Translation gives CATSDSDRDTQPQHF.

V is TRBV27 and J is TRBJ1-1; D may be TRBD1 (6 bases). Trimming removed 0 bases from V and 1 base from J, with 9 bases in between. The CDR3 sequence is 15 residues long. CDR1 is MNHEY and CDR2 is SMNVEV in the germline V gene (reference sequence). CDR3 coding DNA: TGTGCCAGCAGTTTATCGACAGGCGGGAACACTGAAGCTTTCTTT. The encoded protein is CASSLSTGGNTEAFF.

V is TRBV5-1 and J is TRBJ1-2; D possibly corresponds to TRBD1 (5 bases). The length of the CDR3 is 13 residues. Germline V lookup: CDR1 SGHRS, CDR2 YFSETQ. V lost 3 bases to trimming and J lost 2 bases, with 8 bases between them. CDR3: CASSSTENYGYTF. The CDR3 DNA reads as TGCGCCAGCAGCTCGACAGAGAACTATGGCTACACCTTC.

J is TRBJ2-5 and V is TRBV11-2; D is unresolved. V lost 1 base and J lost 0, with 9 bases in between. CDR1 is SGHAT, CDR2 FQNNGV, per germline. The CDR3 has 15 amino acids. The CDR3 region is CASSLGAADQETQYF. The CDR3 nucleotides are TGTGCCAGCAGCTTAGGGGCGGCGGACCAAGAGACCCAGTACTTC.

Concerning this clone itself: The junction does not match germline at one end; this may be a read error. J is TRBJ2-1 and V is TRBV6-5; no clear D gene. The CDR3 has 14 amino acids. The germline V gene encodes CDR1 MNHEY and CDR2 SVGAGI. The CDR3 spells CASSPLVPYSEQFF. The CDR3 DNA reads as TGTGCCAGCAGTCCTCTGGTTCCCTACAGTGAGCAGTTCTTC.

The rearrangement joins TRBV2 to TRBJ2-5; 8 bases are a match to TRBD1. Trimming cost V 6 bases and J 4 bases; bases outside gene matches: 4. Germline CDR1 reads SNHLY; CDR2 reads FYNNEI. CDR3 length: 13 amino acids. As DNA, the CDR3 is TGTGCCAGCAGCGCACAGGGGGGAGAGACCCAGTACTTC. It specifies CASSAQGGETQYF.

This clone appeared a single time. The sample has other DNA sequences that encode this CDR3 too. This rearrangement joins TRBV24-1 to TRBJ1-1; D not resolved. This CDR3 has 13 residues. V shed 4 bases and J shed 0 bases, with 5 bases lying between them. Per germline, CDR1 KGHDR and CDR2 SFDVKD. The CDR3 DNA reads as TGTGCCACCAGTGACAGATTGAACACTGAAGCTTTCTTT. Its protein product is CATSDRLNTEAFF.

This chain connects TRBV24-1 to TRBJ2-3; D call uncertain. V was pared by 4 bases and J by 2 bases, with 6 bases between. CDR1 is KGHDR and CDR2 is SFDVKD in the germline V gene. This CDR3 is built from 13 residues. The CDR3 is CATSDQSTDTQYF. DNA of the CDR3: TGTGCCACCAGTGACCAATCCACAGATACGCAGTATTTT.

The chain recombines TRBV28 with TRBJ1-2; weak D call: TRBD1 (6 bases). V was clipped by 0 bases and J by 2 bases, with 13 bases between them. CDR1 and CDR2 from the germline V gene are MDHEN and SYDVKM. The CDR3 runs 16 residues. The CDR3 loop reads CASSLWGGTPNYGYTF. CDR3 bases: TGTGCCAGCAGTTTATGGGGGGGGACACCAAACTATGGCTACACCTTC.

This clone has only one observation. The rearrangement uses TRBV7-9 and TRBJ1-6; D possibly corresponds to TRBD1 (5 bases). The CDR3 is made up of 15 amino acids. Germline V lookup: CDR1 SEHNR, CDR2 FQNEAQ (reference sequence). Trimming stripped 5 bases from V and 5 bases from J, with 13 bases between. The CDR3 reads CASSPASRDNSPLHF. The DNA of the CDR3 is TGTGCCAGCAGCCCCGCTAGCAGGGATAATTCACCCCTCCACTTT.

The chain links TRBV4-1 to TRBJ2-1; D is perhaps TRBD2 (5 bases). The V gene lost 4 bases and the J gene lost 8 bases, with 9 bases spanning the gap. Germline V CDR1 and CDR2: MGHRA, YSYEKL. The CDR3 is made up of 12 amino acids. This CDR3 is CASSLYGDEQFF. For the CDR3, the DNA is TGCGCCAGCAGCCTATACGGGGATGAGCAGTTCTTC.

The genes are TRBV5-6 and TRBJ1-2; no clear D. CDR3 length: 14 amino acids. The germline V gene has CDR1 SGHDT and CDR2 YYEEEE. Trimming cost V 2 bases and J 3 bases, with 11 bases left between them. CDR3 coding DNA: TGTGCCAGCAGCTTAGCGACTGGAGACTATGGCTACACCTTC. Its protein product is CASSLATGDYGYTF.

The genes are TRBV11-2 and TRBJ1-1; no clear D gene. This CDR3 has 14 residues. The germline V and J ends were trimmed by 4 bases and 1 base, with 10 bases remaining between them. Germline V gene lookup returns CDR1 SGHAT and CDR2 FQNNGV. The CDR3 here is CASSWNVRNTEAFF. The CDR3 DNA reads TGTGCCAGCAGCTGGAATGTGAGGAACACTGAAGCTTTCTTT. The variable domain in full, completed from reference TRBV11-2 and TRBJ1-1, reads EAGVAQSPRYKIIEKRQSVAFWCNPISGHATLYWYQQILGQGPKLLIQFQNNGVVDDSQLPKDRFSAERLKGVDSTLKIQPAKLEDSAVYLCASSWNVRNTEAFFGQGTRLTVV.

The rearrangement uses TRBV11-1 and TRBJ2-2, with D maybe TRBD2 (6 bases). The length of the CDR3 is 15 residues. Trimming stripped 3 bases from V and 4 bases from J, with 12 bases between. The germline V gene encodes CDR1 SGHAT and CDR2 FQDESV (reference sequence). This CDR3 is CASSFSGESTGELFF. In DNA form, the CDR3 reads TGTGCCAGCAGCTTTTCGGGGGAGAGCACCGGGGAGCTGTTTTTT. Full variable domain (rest looked up from reference TRBV11-1 and TRBJ2-2): EAEVAQSPRYKITEKSQAVAFWCDPISGHATLYWYRQILGQGPELLVQFQDESVVDDSQLPKDRFSAERLKGVDSTLKIQPAELGDSAMYLCASSFSGESTGELFFGEGSRLTVL.

By share, this clone counts as medium-sized. This chain uses TRBV19 with TRBJ1-6; 11 bases agree with TRBD1. Germline loops: CDR1 LNHDA, CDR2 SQIVND (reference sequence). The CDR3 spans 15 residues. Trimming took 3 bases from V and 9 from J; bases not matched to a gene: 4. The chain's CDR3 is CASSMGTGGISPLHF. The CDR3, as DNA: TGTGCCAGTAGTATGGGGACAGGGGGTATTTCACCCCTCCACTTT.

V is TRBV4-1 and J is TRBJ1-3, with a weak D call TRBD1 (6 bases). Germline V gene lookup returns CDR1 MGHRA and CDR2 YSYEKL. The CDR3 length is 19 residues. Trimming pared 0 bases from V and 1 base from J, leaving 19 bases between. Here the CDR3 DNA reads TGCGCCAGCAGCCAAGATCACGGCGGCAGGGGAAAATCTGGAAACACCATATATTTT. It translates to CASSQDHGGRGKSGNTIYF.

This clone was found a few times. CDR3 sequence (DNA): TGCAGTGCTAGTTCCCCGAAAGTCAATGAGCAGTTCTTC. Translating it yields CSASSPKVNEQFF. This chain links TRBV20-1 with TRBJ2-1; no definite D call. Trimming took off 3 bases at V and 6 bases at J, with 12 bases between the two ends. Germline V gives CDR1 DFQATT, CDR2 SNEGSKA (reference sequence). CDR3 size: 13 residues.

The rearrangement links TRBV10-3 to TRBJ1-1; D remains ambiguous. V gave up 7 bases and J gave up 1 base, with 7 bases separating them. This CDR3 region has 12 residues. From germline, CDR1 is ENHRY and CDR2 SYGVKD. CDR3 sequence: CAINAENTEAFF. In DNA, the CDR3 is TGTGCCATCAACGCAGAGAACACTGAAGCTTTCTTT.

This clone was recorded once. The chain combines TRBV7-9 with TRBJ1-2; 10 bases align to TRBD1. V trimming: 8 bases; J trimming: 7 bases; junction bases outside the gene matches: 7. The V gene's germline CDR1 is SEHNR and CDR2 FQNEAQ (reference sequence). The CDR3 covers 13 residues. DNA for the CDR3: TGTGCCAGCTGGGACAGGGGACCTGGTGGCTACACCTTC. Amino acids: CASWDRGPGGYTF.

The chain recombines TRBV30 with TRBJ1-4; 9 positions match TRBD1. The trim removed 0 bases at V and 11 bases at J, leaving 10 bases unmatched. Germline V gene data show CDR1 as GTSNPN and CDR2 as SVGIG (reference sequence). This CDR3 has 15 residues. In DNA form, the CDR3 reads TGTGCCTGGAGTGTCGTACAGGGGGCCGTTGGGAAACTGTTTTTT. Its translation: CAWSVVQGAVGKLFF.

The rearrangement uses TRBV25-1 and TRBJ1-1; no clear D gene. V lost 6 bases to trimming and J lost 3 bases, with 11 bases between them. The CDR3 has 13 amino acids. Germline-derived CDR1 and CDR2 are MGHDK and SYGVNS. The CDR3 here is CASREGWDTEAFF. The CDR3 DNA reads TGTGCCAGCAGGGAGGGTTGGGACACTGAAGCTTTCTTT.

The chain has TRBV10-3 and TRBJ1-2; TRBD1 is a possible D gene (5 bases). The CDR3 is 17 amino acids. Germline V gene sequence: CDR1 ENHRY, CDR2 SYGVKD. The germline V and J ends were trimmed by 3 bases and 2 bases, with 19 bases remaining between them. CDR3 nucleotide sequence: TGTGCCATCAGTGAATTCATTTGGGACGGGAAAAACTATGGCTACACCTTC. As protein: CAISEFIWDGKNYGYTF.